Below are 25 T cell receptor beta chains sequenced from a single sample in a study of cytomegalovirus exposure and HLA in healthy donors. PCR involved 60 Vbeta and 13 Jbeta primers. Produced via immunoSEQ multiplex PCR; TCRdb's table is partial and in-frame only. The sample contains roughly 99,000 clones, approximately 84% of which appear only once. The source material was PBMCs. The receptors derive from a man under 40 in good health and CMV-seronegative.

The chain has TRBV19 and TRBJ1-2; D call uncertain. Trimming shortened V by 1 base and J by 8 bases, and 8 bases separated the two germline ends. This CDR3 contains 12 residues. The germline CDR1 and CDR2 sequences are LNHDA and SQIVND (reference sequence). The CDR3 DNA is TGTGCCAGTAGTATAGCGGGGAGCGGCTACACCTTC. Translating gives CASSIAGSGYTF.

The CDR3 spells CASRVQNMNTEAFF. DNA for the CDR3: TGTGCCAGCAGGGTTCAGAACATGAACACTGAAGCTTTCTTT. The chain joins TRBV2 to TRBJ1-1; D uncertain. Germline CDR1 reads SNHLY; CDR2 reads FYNNEI. V was cut by 6 bases and J by 0 bases, with 11 bases left in between. This CDR3 has 14 amino acids.

The table lists this clone with a count of one. The chain employs TRBV4-1 and TRBJ2-3; D is uncertain. Germline loops: CDR1 MGHRA, CDR2 YSYEKL. V was cut by 3 bases and J by 5 bases, with 6 bases left in between. The CDR3 runs 12 residues. In nucleotides, the CDR3 is TGCGCCAGCAGCCACCCCATAGATACGCAGTATTTT. It translates to CASSHPIDTQYF.

The V and J genes are TRBV2 and TRBJ2-5, with 7 bases matching TRBD2. This CDR3 comprises 15 residues. Per germline, CDR1 SNHLY and CDR2 FYNNEI. With V trimmed by 9 bases and J by 2 bases, 12 bases remained unmatched. CDR3 protein: CARTRRLADQETQYF. The CDR3 nucleotides read TGTGCCAGGACTAGGAGGCTAGCGGATCAAGAGACCCAGTACTTC. The variable domain in full, with the rest retrieved from reference TRBV2 and TRBJ2-5, is EPEVTQTPSHQVTQMGQEVILRCVPISNHLYFYWYRQILGQKVEFLVSFYNNEISEKSEIFDDQFSVERPDGSNFTLKIRSTKLEDSAMYFCARTRRLADQETQYFGPGTRLLVL.

V and J are TRBV2 and TRBJ1-3, with D perhaps TRBD1 (6 bases). The CDR3 has 15 amino acids. V was clipped by 6 bases and J by 2 bases, with 14 bases between them. Germline V CDR1 and CDR2: SNHLY, FYNNEI. CDR3 in amino acids: CASRGTRSPGNTIYF. DNA of the CDR3: TGTGCCAGCAGGGGGACACGATCCCCTGGAAACACCATATATTTT.

This chain joins TRBV28 and TRBJ2-1; a possible D gene is TRBD2 (5 bases). CDR3 length: 13 amino acids. Per germline, CDR1 MDHEN and CDR2 SYDVKM. Trimming removed 6 bases from V and 5 bases from J, with 11 bases in between. The CDR3 loop is CASSPRGHNEQFF. The CDR3 DNA reads TGTGCCAGCAGCCCCCGAGGGCACAATGAGCAGTTCTTC.

The table lists this clone with a few counts. The chain employs TRBV5-1 and TRBJ1-4; D is ambiguous. Trimming cost V 4 bases and J 6 bases, with 7 bases left between them. The CDR3 has 12 amino acids. Per the germline V gene, CDR1 is SGHRS and CDR2 is YFSETQ. The CDR3 reads CASSQDYEKLFF. The CDR3 DNA sequence: TGCGCCAGCAGCCAGGACTATGAAAAACTGTTTTTT.

This clone was found once. The genes are TRBV2 and TRBJ2-5; 10 bases are a match to TRBD1. The CDR3 totals 16 residues. In germline, CDR1 is SNHLY, CDR2 FYNNEI. Germline trimming cut 7 bases from V and 5 bases from J; bases unmatched to any gene: 13. Here the CDR3 reads CASIRWADRGLETQYF. CDR3 nucleotides: TGTGCCAGCATTCGTTGGGCCGACAGGGGGCTCGAGACCCAGTACTTC.

V gene TRBV19 combines with J gene TRBJ1-1; D is perhaps TRBD1 (5 bases). CDR1 and CDR2 (germline): LNHDA, SQIVND (reference sequence). The CDR3 is 13 residues long. V was cut by 8 bases and J by 1 base, with 11 bases left in between. CDR3 DNA sequence: TGTGCCAGTTCCCTGGACACGAACACTGAAGCTTTCTTT. Its translation: CASSLDTNTEAFF.

This clone turned up a few times. The chain has TRBV4-1 and TRBJ2-1, with 12 bases fitting TRBD2. This CDR3 comprises 15 residues. The germline CDR1 and CDR2 sequences are MGHRA and YSYEKL. After removal of 6 bases from V and 9 bases from J, the junction contained 9 bases not matched to a gene. The CDR3 loop reads CASRLGLAGRGEQFF. Here the CDR3 DNA reads TGCGCCAGCAGACTAGGACTAGCGGGGCGGGGTGAGCAGTTCTTC.

The chain recombines TRBV27 with TRBJ1-5; no clear D gene. V lost 6 bases to trimming and J lost 0 bases, with 9 bases between them. CDR1 MNHEY and CDR2 SMNVEV come from the germline V gene (reference sequence). The CDR3 is made up of 14 amino acids. CDR3 sequence: CASSLGYSNQPQHF. In DNA, the CDR3 is TGTGCCAGCAGCCTAGGTTATAGCAATCAGCCCCAGCATTTT.

The J gene is TRBJ2-7, the V gene TRBV6-1, with a weak D call TRBD2 (7 bases). CDR3 length equals 13 residues. The V gene's germline CDR1 is MNHNS and CDR2 SASEGT. Trimming removed 2 bases at V and 6 bases at J, with 11 bases between. DNA for the CDR3: TGTGCCAGCAGTGAAAGGGGGGGGATCGAGCAGTACTTC. Residues: CASSERGGIEQYF.

This rearrangement joins TRBV29-1 to TRBJ2-7, with 9 bases fitting TRBD1. The CDR3 is 14 residues long. Germline V gene lookup returns CDR1 SQVTM and CDR2 ANQGSEA. J lost 2 bases, V lost 3 bases, and 5 bases had no gene match. CDR3: CSVELGQGPYEQYF. The CDR3 DNA reads TGCAGCGTTGAGTTAGGACAGGGGCCCTACGAGCAGTACTTC.

The rearrangement uses TRBV6-5 and TRBJ2-5; 8 positions agree with TRBD1. The J segment lost 5 bases and the V segment lost 6 bases, leaving 8 bases of the junction unmatched. The CDR3 contains 14 residues. Germline V gene lookup returns CDR1 MNHEY and CDR2 SVGAGI. DNA for the CDR3: TGTGCCAGCAGCCTCCGCAGGGGGCGGGAGACCCAGTACTTC. It yields the protein CASSLRRGRETQYF.

J is TRBJ2-7 and V is TRBV4-2, with 12 bases identical to TRBD2. Germline assignment: CDR1 LGHNA and CDR2 YNFKEQ. The CDR3 has 18 residues. With 0 bases clipped from V and 8 bases from J, the junction kept 14 bases outside the gene matches. CDR3 residues: CASSQEPPWTSGAPKQYF. CDR3 DNA sequence: TGTGCCAGCAGCCAAGAACCCCCCTGGACTAGCGGGGCCCCCAAGCAGTACTTC.

The CDR3 region has the DNA TGTGCCAGCAGCTTAGTGGGGGAGGATCCCCCCTATGGCTACACCTTC. Protein sequence: CASSLVGEDPPYGYTF. This sequence joins TRBV7-9 and TRBJ1-2, with D perhaps TRBD1 (5 bases). Trimming took off 1 base at V and 4 bases at J, with 16 bases between the two ends. The CDR3 is 16 amino acids. Germline V gene data show CDR1 as SEHNR and CDR2 as FQNEAQ (reference sequence).

V is TRBV4-1 and J is TRBJ2-5; D is possibly TRBD2 (5 bases). This CDR3 contains 15 residues. Trimming cost V 0 bases and J 5 bases, with 13 bases left between them. Germline CDR1 and CDR2: MGHRA and YSYEKL. The CDR3 DNA sequence: TGCGCCAGCAGCCAAGAGATTACGGGCGGGGAGACCCAGTACTTC. Translation: CASSQEITGGETQYF.

The table lists this clone with a count of one. The rearrangement links TRBV28 to TRBJ1-2, with D possibly TRBD1 on 5 matching bases. The CDR3 is 13 residues long. Trimming shortened V by 4 bases and J by 4 bases, and 10 bases separated the two germline ends. Germline V gives CDR1 MDHEN, CDR2 SYDVKM. The CDR3 DNA reads TGTGCCAGCAGTTCGAGACAGTTCTATGGCTACACCTTC. Translation: CASSSRQFYGYTF.

The chain has TRBV5-6 and TRBJ2-7, with D possibly being TRBD1 (6 bases). This CDR3 spans 12 amino acids. Between the trimmed V and J ends, which lost 4 bases and 3 bases, there was a span of 8 bases. Per germline, CDR1 SGHDT and CDR2 YYEEEE. The DNA of the CDR3 is TGTGCCAGCAGCACAGGGTTCTACGAGCAGTACTTC. Its translation: CASSTGFYEQYF.

J is TRBJ1-3 and V is TRBV10-1, with 7 positions matching TRBD1. Germline CDR1 is WNHNN and CDR2 is SYGVQD (reference sequence). The CDR3 runs to 16 residues. Unmatched junction bases numbered 11, after V lost 5 bases and J lost 4 bases. In DNA form, the CDR3 reads TGCGCCAGCAGTTCCTCTGACAGGGTTGGAGGAAACACCATATATTTT. Encoded protein: CASSSSDRVGGNTIYF.

The rearrangement links TRBV6-1 to TRBJ2-3, with D perhaps matching TRBD2 (7 bases). CDR1 is MNHNS and CDR2 is SASEGT in the germline V gene. Trimming stripped 8 bases from V and 6 bases from J, with 18 bases between. This CDR3 region has 14 residues. DNA for the CDR3: TGTGCCAGCCGGAATCGGGGGGCCGGTGATACGCAGTATTTT. This sequence encodes CASRNRGAGDTQYF.

The V gene is TRBV4-1, the J gene TRBJ2-6; 9 bases align to TRBD2. This CDR3 comprises 19 residues. Unmatched junction bases numbered 9, after V lost 2 bases and J lost 1 base. Germline CDR1 is MGHRA and CDR2 is YSYEKL. Here the CDR3 DNA reads TGCGCCAGCAGCCAACCACACGGGACTAGCCGATCTGGGGCCAACGTCCTGACTTTC. This sequence encodes CASSQPHGTSRSGANVLTF.

A single count supports this clone. The gene calls are TRBV6-1 and TRBJ2-5; perhaps TRBD1 as D (6 bases). The germline V and J ends were trimmed by 2 bases and 11 bases, with 15 bases remaining between them. Per germline, CDR1 MNHNS and CDR2 SASEGT. The CDR3 consists of 13 residues. Written as DNA, the CDR3 is TGTGCCAGCAGTGAACAGGGGATGGGAGAGCAGTACTTC. Translation: CASSEQGMGEQYF.

This rearrangement joins TRBV10-3 to TRBJ1-6; 8 positions match TRBD1. The CDR3 is 16 residues long. The germline gives CDR1 ENHRY, CDR2 SYGVKD. The trim removed 4 bases at V and 8 bases at J, leaving 10 bases unmatched. The CDR3 nucleotides are TGTGCCATCAGTGCCCCTCCCGGGACAGGTGATTCACCCCTCCACTTT. Encoded protein: CAISAPPGTGDSPLHF.

The chain has TRBV19 and TRBJ2-7; TRBD1 matches at 9 bases. V lost 5 bases, J lost 0 bases, and 2 bases stayed unmatched. The CDR3 spans 14 residues. Germline values: CDR1 LNHDA, CDR2 SQIVND (reference sequence). The CDR3 sequence: CASSPTGGSYEQYF. The CDR3 DNA reads TGTGCCAGTAGTCCGACAGGGGGCTCCTACGAGCAGTACTTC.